Following are 10 T cell receptor beta chains from one sample sequenced in a study of cytomegalovirus exposure and HLA in healthy donors. TCRdb's table, derived via immunoSEQ multiplex PCR, lists solely in-frame clones and lacks some. The sample gives a few hundred thousand clones, 80% to 85% of which show up once; over 12% is in the top ten. Material: PBMCs. These receptors originate from a woman in her 30s in good health and CMV-seropositive.

V and J are TRBV27 and TRBJ2-1, with D tentatively TRBD1 or TRBD2 (5 bases each). In germline, CDR1 is MNHEY, CDR2 SMNVEV (reference sequence). CDR3 size: 15 residues. With 0 bases removed from V and 5 bases from J, the gap between germline ends came to 11 bases. Here the CDR3 reads CASSLSTGRNNEQFF. CDR3 coding DNA: TGTGCCAGCAGTTTATCTACGGGACGCAACAATGAGCAGTTCTTC.

The J gene is TRBJ2-1, the V gene TRBV30, with 10 nucleotides matching TRBD2. This CDR3 comprises 15 residues. After removal of 2 bases from V and 6 bases from J, the junction contained 7 bases not matched to a gene. Per germline, CDR1 GTSNPN and CDR2 SVGIG (reference sequence). The chain's CDR3 is CAWSLSSGRFNEQFF. The DNA of the CDR3 is TGTGCCTGGAGTCTCTCTAGCGGGAGATTCAATGAGCAGTTCTTC.

This clone appeared a single time. The genes are TRBV6-5 and TRBJ1-5; 10 nucleotides align to TRBD1. In germline, CDR1 is MNHEY, CDR2 SVGAGI. With V trimmed by 5 bases and J by 6 bases, 7 bases remained unmatched. This CDR3 has 15 amino acids. This CDR3 reads CASSPGQGDRQPQHF. CDR3 DNA sequence: TGTGCCAGCAGTCCCGGACAGGGGGATCGTCAGCCCCAGCATTTT.

CDR3 nucleotide sequence: TGCAGCGTTGAAAAAGAGCGGGGCACAGATACGCAGTATTTT. The encoded protein is CSVEKERGTDTQYF. V and J are TRBV29-1 and TRBJ2-3, with D perhaps matching TRBD2 (6 bases). This CDR3 spans 14 amino acids. In germline, CDR1 is SQVTM, CDR2 ANQGSEA. V was pared by 2 bases and J by 1 base, with 10 bases between.

On this clone: Other DNA sequences in the sample encode the same CDR3. The J gene is TRBJ1-1, the V gene TRBV7-3; the D gene is possibly TRBD1 (5 bases). Germline CDR1 reads SGHTA; CDR2 reads FQGTGA. This CDR3 has 13 residues. The V gene lost 0 bases and the J gene lost 6 bases, with 8 bases spanning the gap. The CDR3 DNA follows: TGTGCCAGCAGCTTAACCCAAGGGGCTGAAGCTTTCTTT. Amino acids: CASSLTQGAEAFF.

The V gene is TRBV18, the J gene TRBJ2-3, with D tentatively TRBD1 or TRBD2 (6 bases each). This CDR3 is 14 amino acids long. The V gene's germline CDR1 is KGHSH and CDR2 LQKENI. V was trimmed by 3 bases and J by 5 bases, leaving 12 bases between them. CDR3 nucleotides: TGTGCCAGCTCACCTCGGGAGACAGGAGATACGCAGTATTTT. Translating gives CASSPRETGDTQYF. The whole variable domain, remainder taken from reference TRBV18 and TRBJ2-3, is NAGVMQNPRHLVRRRGQEARLRCSPMKGHSHVYWYRQLPEEGLKFMVYLQKENIIDESGMPKERFSAEFPKEGPSILRIQQVVRGDSAAYFCASSPRETGDTQYFGPGTRLTVL.

Regarding this clone: Other DNA sequences from this sample encode an identical CDR3 as well. The J gene is TRBJ2-3, the V gene TRBV18; D remains ambiguous. CDR3 size: 11 residues. Germline CDR1 is KGHSH and CDR2 is LQKENI. V lost 3 bases to trimming and J lost 6 bases, with 4 bases between them. As DNA, the CDR3 is TGTGCCAGCTCACCCGAGGATACGCAGTATTTT. This gives the protein CASSPEDTQYF. Combining the CDR3 with reference TRBV18 and TRBJ2-3 gives the whole variable domain NAGVMQNPRHLVRRRGQEARLRCSPMKGHSHVYWYRQLPEEGLKFMVYLQKENIIDESGMPKERFSAEFPKEGPSILRIQQVVRGDSAAYFCASSPEDTQYFGPGTRLTVL.

The chain recombines TRBV5-1 with TRBJ1-2; D perhaps matches TRBD1 (5 bases). The CDR3 is made up of 15 amino acids. Germline CDR1 reads SGHRS; CDR2 reads YFSETQ. V lost 0 bases and J 2 bases, leaving 11 bases between the germline ends. The CDR3 DNA reads TGCGCCAGCAGCTTGGCCGGTGACAGCAACTATGGCTACACCTTC. This sequence encodes CASSLAGDSNYGYTF. The full variable domain, with the rest looked up from reference TRBV5-1 and TRBJ1-2, is KAGVTQTPRYLIKTRGQQVTLSCSPISGHRSVSWYQQTPGQGLQFLFEYFSETQRNKGNFPGRFSGRQFSNSRSEMNVSTLELGDSALYLCASSLAGDSNYGYTFGSGTRLTVV.

The rearrangement joins TRBV6-1 to TRBJ2-1; 8 positions match TRBD2. V dropped 7 bases and J dropped 9; count of bases not matched to a gene: 14. Germline V gene sequence: CDR1 MNHNS, CDR2 SASEGT. The CDR3 contains 15 residues. The CDR3 sequence is CASTKLADSDGEQFF. The CDR3 DNA sequence: TGTGCCAGCACCAAACTAGCGGACTCGGATGGTGAGCAGTTCTTC.

The chain employs TRBV29-1 and TRBJ2-3; D perhaps matches TRBD2 (6 bases). Deletions cut 4 bases from V and 2 bases from J, with 13 bases between. The CDR3 length is 14 residues. Germline values: CDR1 SQVTM, CDR2 ANQGSEA. Here the CDR3 reads CSVVRGKLTDTQYF. CDR3 bases: TGCAGCGTTGTTCGGGGGAAGCTCACAGATACGCAGTATTTT.